What follows are 29 T cell receptor beta chains derived from one specimen sequenced in a study of blood T cells in healthy people across ages. A sample-barcoded 5' primer and a J-beta primer mix were used in a second PCR of roughly 7 to 11 cycles. TCRdb passed the 5' RACE reads through MiXCR, listing each CDR3 protein once. Among hundreds of thousands of distinct CDR3 sequences listed, roughly 41% were seen once. The sequenced sample was blood. These TCRs come from an elderly man in good health.

This clonotype was detected once. The V call is TRBV5-1, the J call TRBJ2-2; no reliable D call. The CDR3 has 15 amino acids. CDR1 and CDR2 from the germline V gene are SGHRS and YFSETQ. Between the trimmed V and J ends, which lost 0 bases and 3 bases, there was a span of 9 bases. The chain's CDR3 is CASSLEVGYTGELFF. The CDR3 DNA is TGCGCCAGCAGCTTGGAGGTGGGGTACACCGGGGAGCTGTTTTTT.

V gene TRBV20-1 combines with J gene TRBJ2-1; the D gene is possibly TRBD1 (5 bases). V gave up 3 bases and J gave up 2 bases, with 11 bases separating them. CDR1 DFQATT and CDR2 SNEGSKA come from the germline V gene (reference sequence). This CDR3 has 14 residues. The CDR3, as DNA: TGCAGTGCTAGTGAAGGGGTAGCCTACAATGAGCAGTTCTTC. Translated, it gives CSASEGVAYNEQFF.

The V call is TRBV4-3, the J call TRBJ1-1, with no clear D. With 0 bases removed from V and 3 bases from J, the gap between germline ends came to 11 bases. Germline V CDR1 and CDR2: LGHNA, YSLEER. CDR3 size: 15 residues. The CDR3 spells CASSQDPNTDTEAFF. The CDR3 bases are TGCGCCAGCAGCCAAGACCCTAATACGGACACTGAAGCTTTCTTT.

V and J are TRBV29-1 and TRBJ2-1, with TRBD2 identical over 11 bases. Unmatched junction bases numbered 11, after V lost 4 bases and J lost 9 bases. Germline assignment: CDR1 SQVTM and CDR2 ANQGSEA. The CDR3 extends over 15 amino acids. CDR3 amino acids: CSVADGTSGRSEQFF. The CDR3 coding sequence is TGCAGCGTTGCTGATGGTACTAGCGGGAGATCTGAGCAGTTCTTC.

A few counts support this clonotype. The V call is TRBV5-1, the J call TRBJ2-4; D possibly corresponds to TRBD1 (5 bases). This CDR3 spans 15 amino acids. CDR1 and CDR2 (germline): SGHRS, YFSETQ. V was trimmed by 2 bases and J by 0 bases, leaving 9 bases between them. CDR3 DNA sequence: TGCGCCAGCAGCTTATCAGGGATAGCCAAAAACATTCAGTACTTC. This translates into CASSLSGIAKNIQYF.

This clonotype was found a few times. The CDR3: CSASTGEGTDTQYF. CDR3 in DNA: TGCAGTGCTAGTACGGGGGAGGGCACAGATACGCAGTATTTT. The chain uses TRBV20-1 and TRBJ2-3; a weak D match, TRBD2 (6 bases). The germline V gene has CDR1 DFQATT and CDR2 SNEGSKA (reference sequence). Trimming removed 3 bases at V and 1 base at J, with 11 bases between. The CDR3 loop spans 14 amino acids.

The chain uses TRBV10-2 and TRBJ2-1; the match to TRBD1 covers 12 bases. The ends lost 5 bases at V and 7 bases at J; junction bases unmatched: 12. Germline V gene sequence: CDR1 WSHSY, CDR2 SAAADI. The CDR3 covers 17 residues. The CDR3 loop is CASSRTSGQGARNEQFF. CDR3 coding DNA: TGCGCCAGCAGTCGTACCTCGGGACAGGGGGCGCGTAATGAGCAGTTCTTC.

This clonotype occurred a few times. This chain links TRBV7-9 with TRBJ2-2; 7 bases are a match to TRBD1. The CDR3 spans 16 residues. The J segment lost 4 bases and the V segment lost 5 bases, leaving 10 bases of the junction unmatched. Germline V CDR1 and CDR2: SEHNR, FQNEAQ (reference sequence). In nucleotides, the CDR3 is TGTGCCAGCAGCCCACAGGGGTTGTCGGGCACCGGGGAGCTGTTTTTT. Translation gives CASSPQGLSGTGELFF.

This clonotype was observed a few times. V gene TRBV20-1 combines with J gene TRBJ2-3; weak D call: TRBD1 (5 bases). CDR1 is DFQATT and CDR2 is SNEGSKA in the germline V gene (reference sequence). The CDR3 is 12 amino acids. Trimming pared 6 bases from V and 2 bases from J, leaving 9 bases between. DNA of the CDR3: TGCAGTGCCCCGGACAACACAGATACGCAGTATTTT. Translated, it gives CSAPDNTDTQYF.

This clonotype has a handful of counts. The gene calls are TRBV5-8 and TRBJ1-4; D might be TRBD1 (5 bases). CDR1 and CDR2 (germline): SGHTS, YDEGEE. This CDR3 comprises 15 residues. V shed 0 bases and J shed 5 bases, with 11 bases lying between them. The CDR3 protein is CASSLGQGRNEKLFF. CDR3 nucleotides: TGTGCCAGCAGCTTGGGTCAGGGTAGAAATGAAAAACTGTTTTTT.

This clonotype was detected only a few times. This rearrangement joins TRBV6-5 to TRBJ2-3; the match to TRBD1 covers 8 bases. J gave up 6 bases and V 8 bases, and 10 bases lay outside the gene matches. The CDR3 is 14 residues long. Germline-derived CDR1 and CDR2 are MNHEY and SVGAGI. The CDR3 spells CASGPNRGWDTQYF. DNA of the CDR3: TGTGCCAGCGGACCCAACAGGGGGTGGGATACGCAGTATTTT.

This clonotype was observed many times. This chain links TRBV4-3 with TRBJ2-5; TRBD2 agrees at 10 bases. This CDR3 has 16 amino acids. Germline assignment: CDR1 LGHNA and CDR2 YSLEER. Trimming removed 4 bases from V and 2 bases from J; junction bases left unmatched: 7. The CDR3 loop reads CASSRSLAGGQETQYF. In DNA form, the CDR3 reads TGCGCCAGCAGCCGTAGTTTAGCGGGGGGACAAGAGACCCAGTACTTC.

This clonotype turned up a few times. This chain links TRBV12-3 or TRBV12-4 with TRBJ1-6, with unresolved D. This CDR3 spans 13 amino acids. Trimming pared 1 base from V and 9 bases from J, leaving 7 bases between. Here the CDR3 DNA reads TGTGCCAGCAGTTTAGACAGTCTTTCACCCCTCCACTTT. Translating gives CASSLDSLSPLHF.

The chain joins TRBV12-3 or TRBV12-4 to TRBJ1-1; no clear D. V lost 0 bases and J 0 bases, leaving 8 bases between the germline ends. There are 15 residues in the CDR3. CDR3 sequence reads: CASSLAASMNTEAFF. The CDR3 nucleotides are TGTGCCAGCAGTTTAGCGGCGTCAATGAACACTGAAGCTTTCTTT.

The chain is built from TRBV12-3 or TRBV12-4 and TRBJ2-3; D might be TRBD2 (7 bases). The CDR3 spans 17 residues. The V gene lost 3 bases and the J gene lost 2 bases, with 18 bases spanning the gap. The CDR3 sequence is CASSFDEGGPNTDTQYF. The CDR3 DNA reads as TGTGCCAGCAGTTTCGACGAGGGGGGGCCCAACACAGATACGCAGTATTTT.

This clonotype was observed a few times. The J gene is TRBJ2-1, the V gene TRBV12-3 or TRBV12-4; 8 bases align to TRBD2. The CDR3 totals 15 residues. V trimming: 6 bases; J trimming: 1 base; junction bases outside the gene matches: 5. The DNA for the CDR3 is TGTGCCAGCAGCCAAATAGCGGGATCCTACAATGAGCAGTTCTTC. Protein product: CASSQIAGSYNEQFF.

This clonotype was recorded a few times. The chain recombines TRBV20-1 with TRBJ2-1; no firm D call. The V and J ends lost 1 base and 8 bases respectively, with 9 bases between them. CDR3 length: 12 residues. Germline V gene data show CDR1 as DFQATT and CDR2 as SNEGSKA (reference sequence). The CDR3, as DNA: TGCAGTGCTAGAGCCCACTATGATGAGCAGTTCTTC. Its translation is CSARAHYDEQFF.

This clonotype was seen more than once but under ten times. The J gene is TRBJ1-2, the V gene TRBV6-5; weak D call: TRBD1 (5 bases). V lost 4 bases and J lost 4, with 13 bases in between. The CDR3 loop spans 14 amino acids. Germline values: CDR1 MNHEY, CDR2 SVGAGI. The CDR3 sequence: CASSSRVMVYGYTF. In nucleotides, the CDR3 is TGTGCCAGCAGTTCCAGGGTTATGGTCTATGGCTACACCTTC.

The chain couples TRBV20-1 to TRBJ1-2; 9 bases line up with TRBD1. V gave up 4 bases and J gave up 2 bases; unmatched junction bases: 8. Germline-derived CDR1 and CDR2 are DFQATT and SNEGSKA (reference sequence). The CDR3 has 15 residues. The CDR3 spells CSATGGQGTNYGYTF. The CDR3 coding sequence is TGCAGTGCTACAGGCGGACAGGGGACAAACTATGGCTACACCTTC.

The genes are TRBV6-1 and TRBJ2-1; D call uncertain. The CDR3 consists of 14 residues. The V end lost 4 bases, the J end lost 5 bases, and 12 bases lay between the germline ends. CDR1 and CDR2 from the germline V gene are MNHNS and SASEGT. The CDR3 protein is CASSASPSDNEQFF. CDR3 sequence (DNA): TGTGCCAGCAGTGCTAGTCCATCGGACAATGAGCAGTTCTTC.

This clonotype has just a few counts. V and J are TRBV20-1 and TRBJ2-7; 9 nucleotides align to TRBD2. J gave up 3 bases and V 1 base, and 4 bases lay outside the gene matches. The CDR3 spans 14 residues. Per the germline V gene, CDR1 is DFQATT and CDR2 is SNEGSKA (reference sequence). For the CDR3, the DNA is TGCAGTGCTAGAGTAGCTAGCGGGATCTACGAGCAGTACTTC. Translating it yields CSARVASGIYEQYF.

Note on this clonotype: The junction departs from the called germline gene at one end, perhaps through a read error. The CDR3 region is CSAFPTGTDAQYF. The CDR3 bases are TGCAGTGCTTTTCCAACAGGGACAGATGCGCAGTATTTT. The gene calls are TRBV20-1 and TRBJ2-3; 7 bases are a match to TRBD1. This CDR3 is built from 13 residues. Germline V gene data show CDR1 as DFQATT and CDR2 as SNEGSKA (reference sequence).

The chain combines TRBV7-2 with TRBJ2-2; 10 nucleotides agree with TRBD2. Germline CDR1 SGHTA, CDR2 FQGNSA. The J segment lost 3 bases and the V segment lost 1 base, leaving 11 bases of the junction unmatched. The CDR3 runs to 19 residues. The CDR3 spells CASSLDPLTSGRYTGELFF. The DNA of the CDR3 is TGTGCCAGCAGCTTAGACCCATTGACTAGCGGGCGATACACCGGGGAGCTGTTTTTT.

This clonotype has just a few counts. This rearrangement joins TRBV7-2 to TRBJ2-1; D gene uncertain. V was shortened by 0 bases and J by 5 bases, with 14 bases between the two germline ends. Germline values: CDR1 SGHTA, CDR2 FQGNSA. The CDR3 runs 16 residues. The DNA of the CDR3 is TGTGCCAGCAGCTTAGCTCAGGTCCCTAAGAACAATGAGCAGTTCTTC. Translating it yields CASSLAQVPKNNEQFF. The full variable domain, rest sourced from reference TRBV7-2 and TRBJ2-1, is GAGVSQSPSNKVTEKGKDVELRCDPISGHTALYWYRQSLGQGLEFLIYFQGNSAPDKSGLPSDRFSAERTGGSVSTLTIQRTQQEDSAVYLCASSLAQVPKNNEQFFGPGTRLTVL.

The V call is TRBV27, the J call TRBJ2-7, with D possibly being TRBD1 or TRBD2 (6 bases each). Germline CDR1 reads MNHEY; CDR2 reads SMNVEV (reference sequence). The CDR3 loop spans 17 amino acids. Trimming left V 4 bases short and J 2 bases short, with 21 bases between. CDR3 loop: CASSSIFIGGSPYEQYF. CDR3 DNA sequence: TGTGCCAGCAGTTCGATTTTCATCGGGGGCAGCCCCTACGAGCAGTACTTC.

The chain carries TRBV11-3 and TRBJ2-7, with 8 bases that match TRBD1. V trimming: 1 base; J trimming: 7 bases; junction bases outside the gene matches: 6. The CDR3 is 14 amino acids. From germline, CDR1 is SGHNT and CDR2 YENEEA. CDR3 loop: CASSLAGQGWEQYF. The CDR3 DNA follows: TGTGCCAGCAGCTTAGCCGGACAGGGCTGGGAGCAGTACTTC.

This chain connects TRBV5-1 to TRBJ2-2; 7 bases match TRBD1. The CDR3 covers 16 residues. Germline V gene data show CDR1 as SGHRS and CDR2 as YFSETQ. The J segment lost 4 bases and the V segment lost 1 base, leaving 7 bases of the junction unmatched. The CDR3 reads CASSLLVRGPTGELFF. The CDR3 region has the DNA TGCGCCAGCAGCTTGCTAGTGAGGGGGCCCACCGGGGAGCTGTTTTTT.

This clonotype was counted between two and nine times. This sequence joins TRBV20-1 and TRBJ2-5, with 14 bases fitting TRBD2. Germline loops: CDR1 DFQATT, CDR2 SNEGSKA (reference sequence). The CDR3 has 15 amino acids. Trimming at V came to 3 bases and at J to 1 base, leaving 1 base not matched to a gene. CDR3 region: CSARGLAGVQETQYF. DNA of the CDR3: TGCAGTGCTAGGGGACTAGCGGGGGTCCAAGAGACCCAGTACTTC.

This clonotype appeared a few times. The rearrangement uses TRBV20-1 and TRBJ2-1; 9 bases fit TRBD1. Germline V gene lookup returns CDR1 DFQATT and CDR2 SNEGSKA (reference sequence). V shed 6 bases and J 8 bases; nucleotides not matched to a gene: 14. This CDR3 is built from 15 residues. The CDR3, as DNA: TGCAGTGCCCCGTCCCCCGGGACAGGGTGGTATGAGCAGTTCTTC. Protein product: CSAPSPGTGWYEQFF.